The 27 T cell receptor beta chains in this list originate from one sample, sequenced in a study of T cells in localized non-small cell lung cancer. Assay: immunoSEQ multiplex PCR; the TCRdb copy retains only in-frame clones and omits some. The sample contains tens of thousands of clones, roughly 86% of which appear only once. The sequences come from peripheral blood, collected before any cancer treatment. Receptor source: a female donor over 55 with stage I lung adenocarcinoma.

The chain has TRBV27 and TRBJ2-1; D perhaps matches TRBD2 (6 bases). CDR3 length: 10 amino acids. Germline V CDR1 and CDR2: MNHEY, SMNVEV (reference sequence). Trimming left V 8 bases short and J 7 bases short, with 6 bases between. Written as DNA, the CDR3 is TGTGCCAGCGGGGGGAATGAGCAGTTCTTC. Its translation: CASGGNEQFF.

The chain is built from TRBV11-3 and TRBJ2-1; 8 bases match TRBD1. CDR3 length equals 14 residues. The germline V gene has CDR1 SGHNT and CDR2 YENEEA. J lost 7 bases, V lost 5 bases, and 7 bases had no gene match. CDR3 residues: CASSRRTGINEQFF. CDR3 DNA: TGTGCCAGCAGCCGGCGGACAGGGATTAATGAGCAGTTCTTC.

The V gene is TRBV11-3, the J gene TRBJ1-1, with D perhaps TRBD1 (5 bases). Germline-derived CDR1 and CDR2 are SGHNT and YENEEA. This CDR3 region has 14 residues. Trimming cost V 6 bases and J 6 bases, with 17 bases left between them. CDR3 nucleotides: TGTGCCAGCAGACGGACATTAAGTTCTGCTGAAGCTTTCTTT. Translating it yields CASRRTLSSAEAFF.

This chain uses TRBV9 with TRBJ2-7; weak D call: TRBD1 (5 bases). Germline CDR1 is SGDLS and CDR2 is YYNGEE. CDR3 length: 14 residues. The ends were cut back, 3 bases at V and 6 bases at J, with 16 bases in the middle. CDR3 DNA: TGTGCCAGCAGCGAGTCCTTCAGGGATGGCGAGCAGTACTTC. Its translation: CASSESFRDGEQYF.

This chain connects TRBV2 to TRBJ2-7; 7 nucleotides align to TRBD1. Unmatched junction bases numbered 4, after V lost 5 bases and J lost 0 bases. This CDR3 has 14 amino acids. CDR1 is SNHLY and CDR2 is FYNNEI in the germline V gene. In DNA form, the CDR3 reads TGTGCCAGCAGTAGGGGACAGAGCTCCTACGAGCAGTACTTC. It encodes CASSRGQSSYEQYF.

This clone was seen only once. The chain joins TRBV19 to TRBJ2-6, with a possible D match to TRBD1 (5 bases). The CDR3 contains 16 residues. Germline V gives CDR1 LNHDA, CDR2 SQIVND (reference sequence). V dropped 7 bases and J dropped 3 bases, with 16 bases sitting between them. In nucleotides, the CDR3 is TGTGCCAGTAAAAAAGGGGATTTTGTTGGGGCCAACGTCCTGACTTTC. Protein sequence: CASKKGDFVGANVLTF.

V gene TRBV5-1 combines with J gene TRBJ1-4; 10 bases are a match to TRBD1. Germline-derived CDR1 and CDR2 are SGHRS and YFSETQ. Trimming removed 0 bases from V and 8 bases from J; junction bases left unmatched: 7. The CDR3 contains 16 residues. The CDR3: CASSLEGTGAREKLFF. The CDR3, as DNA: TGCGCCAGCAGCTTGGAGGGGACAGGGGCGAGAGAAAAACTGTTTTTT. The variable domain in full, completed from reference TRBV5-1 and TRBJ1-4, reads KAGVTQTPRYLIKTRGQQVTLSCSPISGHRSVSWYQQTPGQGLQFLFEYFSETQRNKGNFPGRFSGRQFSNSRSEMNVSTLELGDSALYLCASSLEGTGAREKLFFGSGTQLSVL.

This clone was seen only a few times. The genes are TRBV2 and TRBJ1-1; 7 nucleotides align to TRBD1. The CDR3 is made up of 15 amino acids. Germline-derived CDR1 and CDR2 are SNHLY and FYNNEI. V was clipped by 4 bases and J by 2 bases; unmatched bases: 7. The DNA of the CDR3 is TGTGCCAGCAGTGCCCTACAGGGGATTAACACTGAAGCTTTCTTT. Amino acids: CASSALQGINTEAFF.

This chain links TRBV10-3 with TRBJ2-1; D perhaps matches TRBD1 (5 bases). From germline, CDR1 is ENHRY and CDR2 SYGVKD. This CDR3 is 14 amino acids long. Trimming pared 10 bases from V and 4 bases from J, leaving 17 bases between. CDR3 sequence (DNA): TGTGCCACCAAGAGGACATACCCTTACAATGAGCAGTTCTTC. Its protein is CATKRTYPYNEQFF.

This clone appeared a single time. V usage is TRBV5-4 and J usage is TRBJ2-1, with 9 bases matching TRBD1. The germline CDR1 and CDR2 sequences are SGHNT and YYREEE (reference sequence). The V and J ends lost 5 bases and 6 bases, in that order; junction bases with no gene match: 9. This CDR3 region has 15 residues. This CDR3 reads CASRNDRGTGNEQFF. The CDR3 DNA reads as TGTGCCAGCAGAAACGACAGGGGGACTGGCAATGAGCAGTTCTTC.

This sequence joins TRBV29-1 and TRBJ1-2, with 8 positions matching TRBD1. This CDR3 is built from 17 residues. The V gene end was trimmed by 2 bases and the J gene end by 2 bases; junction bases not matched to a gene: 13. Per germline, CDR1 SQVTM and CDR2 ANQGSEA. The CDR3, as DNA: TGCAGCGTTGAATCTGCGGCAGGGGGCATTTTCAACTATGGCTACACCTTC. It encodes CSVESAAGGIFNYGYTF.

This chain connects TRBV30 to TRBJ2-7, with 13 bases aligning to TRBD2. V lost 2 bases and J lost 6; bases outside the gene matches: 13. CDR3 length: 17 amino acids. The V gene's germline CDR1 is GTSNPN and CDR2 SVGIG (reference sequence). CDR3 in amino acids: CAWSPSRTSGSRLEQYF. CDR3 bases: TGTGCCTGGAGTCCTAGCCGGACTAGCGGGAGCCGGCTCGAGCAGTACTTC.

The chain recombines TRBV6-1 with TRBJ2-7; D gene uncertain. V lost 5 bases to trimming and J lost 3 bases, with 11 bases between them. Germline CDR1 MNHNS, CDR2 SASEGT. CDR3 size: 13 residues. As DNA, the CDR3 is TGTGCCAGCAGTCCAGCCAGGAACTACGAGCAGTACTTC. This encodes CASSPARNYEQYF.

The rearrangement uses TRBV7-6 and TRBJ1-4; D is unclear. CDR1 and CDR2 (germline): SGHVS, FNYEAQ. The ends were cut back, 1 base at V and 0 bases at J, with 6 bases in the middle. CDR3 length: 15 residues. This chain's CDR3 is CASSLVHATNEKLFF. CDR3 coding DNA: TGTGCCAGCAGCTTAGTACACGCAACTAATGAAAAACTGTTTTTT.

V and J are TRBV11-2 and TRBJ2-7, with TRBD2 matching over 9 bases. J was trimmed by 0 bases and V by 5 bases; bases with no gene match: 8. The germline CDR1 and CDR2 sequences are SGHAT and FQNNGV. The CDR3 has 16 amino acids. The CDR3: CASSIGLAKSSYEQYF. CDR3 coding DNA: TGTGCCAGCAGCATAGGACTAGCGAAGAGCTCCTACGAGCAGTACTTC.

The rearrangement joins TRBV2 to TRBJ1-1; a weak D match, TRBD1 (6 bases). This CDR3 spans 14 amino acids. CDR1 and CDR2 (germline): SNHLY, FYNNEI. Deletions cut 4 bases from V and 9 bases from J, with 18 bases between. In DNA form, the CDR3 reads TGTGCCAGCAGTGGTCGAGGGGGAGACCCTAAAGCTTTCTTT. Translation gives CASSGRGGDPKAFF.

The CDR3 here is CASSWGTGENYGYTF. The CDR3 nucleotides read TGTGCCAGCAGCTGGGGGACAGGGGAAAACTATGGCTACACCTTC. V gene TRBV5-6 combines with J gene TRBJ1-2; 10 bases are a match to TRBD1. The CDR3 sequence is 15 residues long. J gave up 2 bases and V 3 bases, and 4 bases lay outside the gene matches. Germline V lookup: CDR1 SGHDT, CDR2 YYEEEE.

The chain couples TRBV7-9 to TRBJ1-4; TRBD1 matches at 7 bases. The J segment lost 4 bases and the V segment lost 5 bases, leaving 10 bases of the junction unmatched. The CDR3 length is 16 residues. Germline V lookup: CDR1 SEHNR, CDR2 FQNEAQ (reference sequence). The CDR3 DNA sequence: TGTGCCAGCAGCCTATACCCGGGACAGAGTAATGAAAAACTGTTTTTT. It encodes CASSLYPGQSNEKLFF.

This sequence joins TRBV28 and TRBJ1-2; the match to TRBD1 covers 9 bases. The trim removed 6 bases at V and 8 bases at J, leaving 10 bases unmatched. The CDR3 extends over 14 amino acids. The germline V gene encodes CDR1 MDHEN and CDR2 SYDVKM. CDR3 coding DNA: TGTGCCAGCAGGACGAACAGGGGGCCTTTCGGCTACACCTTC. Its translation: CASRTNRGPFGYTF.

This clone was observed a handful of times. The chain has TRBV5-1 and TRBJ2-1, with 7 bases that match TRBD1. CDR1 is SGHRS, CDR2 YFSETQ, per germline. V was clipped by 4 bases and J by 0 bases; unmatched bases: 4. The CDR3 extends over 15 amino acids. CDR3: CASSPGTASYNEQFF. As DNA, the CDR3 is TGCGCCAGCAGCCCTGGGACAGCCTCCTACAATGAGCAGTTCTTC.

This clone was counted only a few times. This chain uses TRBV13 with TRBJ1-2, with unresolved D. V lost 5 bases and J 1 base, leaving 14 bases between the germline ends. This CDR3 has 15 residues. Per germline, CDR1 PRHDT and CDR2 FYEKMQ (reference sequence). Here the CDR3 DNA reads TGTGCCAGCAGCGCCCGACCGGGCCGTAACTATGGCTACACCTTC. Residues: CASSARPGRNYGYTF.

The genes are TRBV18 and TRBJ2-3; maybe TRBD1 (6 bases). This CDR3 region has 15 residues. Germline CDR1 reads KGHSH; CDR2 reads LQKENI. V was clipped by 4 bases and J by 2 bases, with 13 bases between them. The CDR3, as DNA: TGTGCCAGCTCACTACTAGACAGGACCACAGATACGCAGTATTTT. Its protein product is CASSLLDRTTDTQYF. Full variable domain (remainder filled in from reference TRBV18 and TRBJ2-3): NAGVMQNPRHLVRRRGQEARLRCSPMKGHSHVYWYRQLPEEGLKFMVYLQKENIIDESGMPKERFSAEFPKEGPSILRIQQVVRGDSAAYFCASSLLDRTTDTQYFGPGTRLTVL.

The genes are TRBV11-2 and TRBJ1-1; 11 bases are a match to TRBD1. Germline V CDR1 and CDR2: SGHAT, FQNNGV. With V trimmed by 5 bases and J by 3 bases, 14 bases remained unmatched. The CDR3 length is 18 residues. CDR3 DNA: TGTGCCAGCAGCGACGAATTCCGGGACAGGGGGATGGACACTGAAGCTTTCTTT. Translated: CASSDEFRDRGMDTEAFF.

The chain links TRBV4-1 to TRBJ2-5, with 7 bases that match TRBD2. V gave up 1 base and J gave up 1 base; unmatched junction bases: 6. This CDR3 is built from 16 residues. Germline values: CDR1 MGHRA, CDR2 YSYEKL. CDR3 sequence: CASSQAGGMAQETQYF. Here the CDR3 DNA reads TGCGCCAGCAGCCAAGCGGGGGGAATGGCCCAAGAGACCCAGTACTTC.

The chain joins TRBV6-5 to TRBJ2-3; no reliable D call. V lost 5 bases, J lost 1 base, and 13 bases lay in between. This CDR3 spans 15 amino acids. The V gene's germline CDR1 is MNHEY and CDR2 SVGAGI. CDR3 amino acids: CASSQTGSRTDTQYF. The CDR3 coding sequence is TGTGCCAGCAGTCAGACCGGCTCCCGCACAGATACGCAGTATTTT.

CDR3 sequence: CASRRADYNQPQHF. CDR3 nucleotide sequence: TGTGCCAGTAGGCGAGCAGATTACAATCAGCCCCAGCATTTT. V gene TRBV19 combines with J gene TRBJ1-5, with D uncertain. The V and J ends lost 6 bases and 3 bases respectively, with 12 bases between them. This CDR3 spans 14 amino acids. Per the germline V gene, CDR1 is LNHDA and CDR2 is SQIVND (reference sequence).

The CDR3 sequence: CASSGDRAGNTIYF. CDR3 coding DNA: TGTGCCAGCAGCGGGGACAGGGCTGGAAACACCATATATTTT. V gene TRBV5-6 combines with J gene TRBJ1-3; 9 bases align to TRBD1. Germline CDR1 SGHDT, CDR2 YYEEEE. The ends lost 4 bases at V and 2 bases at J; junction bases unmatched: 1. The CDR3 has 14 residues.